Listed here are 17 T cell receptor beta chains from one sample, sequenced in a study of blood T cell repertoires in COVID-19. Sequencing used immunoSEQ multiplex PCR; TCRdb keeps in-frame clones, though not all of them. Of roughly 240,000 clones listed, approximately 86% are singletons. The sequenced material came from peripheral blood. These receptors were collected from an older woman who had recovered from COVID-19.

The CDR3 region has the DNA TGTGCCATCAGTTTCTCCAGGACAGGGGGCTCCTACAATGAGCAGTTCTTC. It is translated as CAISFSRTGGSYNEQFF. The chain has TRBV10-3 and TRBJ2-1; 10 bases match TRBD1. The germline gives CDR1 ENHRY, CDR2 SYGVKD. Trimming cost V 5 bases and J 0 bases; bases outside gene matches: 7. The CDR3 runs to 17 residues.

As concerns this clone: The same CDR3 arises from other DNA sequences in this sample as well. This chain joins TRBV5-1 and TRBJ1-1; no clear D gene. The CDR3 has 14 residues. The V gene's germline CDR1 is SGHRS and CDR2 YFSETQ. V gave up 0 bases and J gave up 0 bases, with 6 bases separating them. CDR3 nucleotides: TGCGCCAGCAGCTTGGACAGCATGAACACTGAAGCTTTCTTT. Translating it yields CASSLDSMNTEAFF.

J is TRBJ1-4 and V is TRBV3-1 (or the pseudogene TRBV3-2); D remains ambiguous. Trimming took off 4 bases at V and 5 bases at J, with 14 bases between the two ends. Germline V CDR1 and CDR2: LGHDT, YNNKEL (reference sequence). The CDR3 is 15 residues long. The CDR3 here is CASSPSSAGNEKLFF. In DNA form, the CDR3 reads TGTGCCAGCAGCCCCTCAAGTGCGGGCAATGAAAAACTGTTTTTT.

This clone was detected once. The rearrangement uses TRBV4-1 and TRBJ1-2, with 8 bases identical to TRBD1. Germline V CDR1 and CDR2: MGHRA, YSYEKL. This CDR3 comprises 18 residues. The V gene end was trimmed by 1 base and the J gene end by 1 base; junction bases not matched to a gene: 11. The CDR3 nucleotides read TGCGCCAGCAGCCAAGGTCGGTACCAACAGGGGGTTAACTATGGCTACACCTTC. Translating it yields CASSQGRYQQGVNYGYTF.

This sequence joins TRBV3-1 (or the pseudogene TRBV3-2) and TRBJ2-3; TRBD1 might be the D (6 bases). Per germline, CDR1 LGHDT and CDR2 YNNKEL (reference sequence). The CDR3 has 17 residues. Trimming took 2 bases from V and 4 from J, leaving 19 bases between them. The CDR3 reads CASSQMATGSPADTQYF. The CDR3 bases are TGTGCCAGCAGCCAAATGGCTACAGGGTCGCCTGCAGATACGCAGTATTTT.

This chain connects TRBV5-1 to TRBJ2-5, with 7 bases aligning to TRBD2. Germline values: CDR1 SGHRS, CDR2 YFSETQ. CDR3 length: 14 residues. V shed 4 bases, J shed 2 bases, and the junction held 5 bases outside the gene matches. The CDR3 protein is CASSQGTTQETQYF. For the CDR3, the DNA is TGCGCCAGCAGCCAAGGGACTACTCAAGAGACCCAGTACTTC.

The chain recombines TRBV7-9 with TRBJ1-2, with TRBD1 matching over 12 bases. The CDR3 is 18 residues long. Germline V gives CDR1 SEHNR, CDR2 FQNEAQ (reference sequence). J was trimmed by 3 bases and V by 5 bases; bases with no gene match: 13. The CDR3 here is CASSRAGTGGLLDYGYTF. The CDR3 bases are TGTGCCAGCAGCCGGGCGGGGACAGGGGGCCTTTTAGACTATGGCTACACCTTC.

The chain carries TRBV19 and TRBJ2-3, with 11 bases fitting TRBD1. CDR1 and CDR2 (germline): LNHDA, SQIVND (reference sequence). Trimming removed 3 bases from V and 10 bases from J; junction bases left unmatched: 12. This CDR3 comprises 16 residues. CDR3: CASSIQDRGLGSAQYF. Here the CDR3 DNA reads TGTGCCAGTAGTATCCAGGACAGGGGGCTGGGTAGTGCGCAGTATTTT.

This rearrangement joins TRBV18 to TRBJ2-2; D unclear. V lost 2 bases and J 0 bases, leaving 10 bases between the germline ends. The CDR3 has 16 residues. Germline V CDR1 and CDR2: KGHSH, LQKENI. CDR3 region: CASSPWATANTGELFF. CDR3 nucleotide sequence: TGTGCCAGCTCACCATGGGCCACGGCGAACACCGGGGAGCTGTTTTTT.

The rearrangement links TRBV27 to TRBJ2-3, with 9 bases matching TRBD1. Germline loops: CDR1 MNHEY, CDR2 SMNVEV (reference sequence). This CDR3 spans 15 amino acids. The junction had 8 bases not matched to a gene; V was cut back by 5 bases and J by 5 bases. Written as DNA, the CDR3 is TGTGCCAGCAGTCCCGCGGGACAGGGAAGAGATACGCAGTATTTT. Its translation: CASSPAGQGRDTQYF.

The rearrangement joins TRBV11-3 to TRBJ2-3; no reliable D call. This CDR3 has 14 amino acids. The V gene's germline CDR1 is SGHNT and CDR2 YENEEA. Trimming took off 1 base at V and 0 bases at J, with 5 bases between the two ends. CDR3 sequence (DNA): TGTGCCAGCAGCTTAGGGGCTAGCACAGATACGCAGTATTTT. Translating gives CASSLGASTDTQYF.

V and J are TRBV28 and TRBJ2-7, with D maybe TRBD2 (6 bases). CDR1 and CDR2 (germline): MDHEN, SYDVKM. V shed 8 bases and J shed 5 bases, with 16 bases lying between them. The CDR3 spans 13 residues. The CDR3: CASLQPPGDEQYF. CDR3 nucleotide sequence: TGTGCCAGCCTCCAGCCGCCGGGGGACGAGCAGTACTTC.

V usage is TRBV10-3 and J usage is TRBJ2-6; TRBD2 matches at 12 bases. The CDR3 length is 18 residues. Germline-derived CDR1 and CDR2 are ENHRY and SYGVKD. The J segment lost 1 base and the V segment lost 6 bases, leaving 7 bases of the junction unmatched. CDR3 loop: CAIRSLAGGLSGANVLTF. CDR3 nucleotide sequence: TGTGCCATCAGGTCACTAGCGGGGGGACTATCTGGGGCCAACGTCCTGACTTTC.

The CDR3 sequence is CASSNRAAGSNQPQHF. The CDR3 DNA follows: TGTGCCAGTAGTAATCGGGCAGCGGGTAGCAATCAGCCCCAGCATTTT. The chain combines TRBV19 with TRBJ1-5; D ambiguous. The germline gives CDR1 LNHDA, CDR2 SQIVND (reference sequence). V shed 4 bases and J shed 0 bases, with 13 bases lying between them. This CDR3 has 16 amino acids.

This rearrangement joins TRBV5-1 to TRBJ1-2; no definite D call. In germline, CDR1 is SGHRS, CDR2 YFSETQ. The CDR3 covers 14 residues. V lost 4 bases, J lost 0 bases, and 10 bases lay in between. The chain's CDR3 is CASSQNLANYGYTF. In nucleotides, the CDR3 is TGCGCCAGCAGCCAGAACCTCGCTAACTATGGCTACACCTTC. The full variable domain, completed using reference TRBV5-1 and TRBJ1-2, is KAGVTQTPRYLIKTRGQQVTLSCSPISGHRSVSWYQQTPGQGLQFLFEYFSETQRNKGNFPGRFSGRQFSNSRSEMNVSTLELGDSALYLCASSQNLANYGYTFGSGTRLTVV.

The chain has TRBV11-2 and TRBJ2-1; tentative D call: TRBD2 (7 bases). The V gene lost 5 bases and the J gene lost 4 bases, with 18 bases spanning the gap. CDR1 SGHAT and CDR2 FQNNGV come from the germline V gene. This CDR3 contains 16 residues. Here the CDR3 reads CASSPIRGARYNEQFF. For the CDR3, the DNA is TGTGCCAGCAGCCCCATCCGGGGGGCAAGGTACAATGAGCAGTTCTTC.

The chain joins TRBV5-3 to TRBJ1-4, with 7 positions matching TRBD1. TRBV5-3 is treated as an ORF (open reading frame) with a function not yet certain. This CDR3 comprises 16 residues. Germline trimming cut 4 bases from V and 3 bases from J; bases unmatched to any gene: 9. In DNA form, the CDR3 reads TGTGCCAGAAGCCTAGTCACGGGACAGCCTAATGAAAAACTGTTTTTT. This translates into CARSLVTGQPNEKLFF.